Following are 16 T cell receptor beta chains from one sample sequenced in a study of blood T cell repertoires in COVID-19 (dated by TCRdb to the early 2020s). The library was generated by the immunoSEQ multiplex PCR assay. TCRdb provides this immuneACCESS table in a form limited to in-frame rearrangements. Some clones are lacking; in checked studies, under half of them reflect an unresolved V gene, and why the rest are absent is not known. This sample is represented by hundreds of thousands of clones; over 75% of them were singletons. Together, the top ten hold 4% to 5% of the sample. Sequencing was carried out using PBMCs or T cells enriched from blood (not recorded which). These receptors came from a man in his thirties or forties who had recovered from COVID-19.

This chain connects TRBV5-1 to TRBJ2-3; D is unclear. Trimming shortened V by 2 bases and J by 1 base, and 11 bases separated the two germline ends. This CDR3 is built from 15 residues. Per germline, CDR1 SGHRS and CDR2 YFSETQ. CDR3 sequence reads: CASSFDKAGTDTQYF. As DNA, the CDR3 is TGCGCCAGCAGCTTCGACAAAGCAGGCACAGATACGCAGTATTTT.

This rearrangement joins TRBV12-5 to TRBJ2-3; the match to TRBD2 covers 12 bases. The CDR3 has 19 amino acids. Germline lookup yields CDR1 LGHNT and CDR2 FRNRAP. The ends lost 1 base at V and 2 bases at J; junction bases unmatched: 10. In DNA form, the CDR3 reads TGTGCTAGTGGTTTGGCTTCAGGGCTAGCGGGAGGGATCACAGATACGCAGTATTTT. Translated: CASGLASGLAGGITDTQYF.

V usage is TRBV19 and J usage is TRBJ2-7, with TRBD2 as a possible D gene (5 bases). The V gene lost 10 bases and the J gene lost 1 base, with 17 bases spanning the gap. Germline CDR1 LNHDA, CDR2 SQIVND (reference sequence). The CDR3 totals 14 residues. The DNA for the CDR3 is TGTGCCACTCTCGCCCCTGGACTTTCCTACGAGCAGTACTTC. This translates into CATLAPGLSYEQYF.

Worth noting for this clone: This specimen includes other DNA sequences encoding the same CDR3. The chain uses TRBV6-5 and TRBJ2-7; D is perhaps TRBD1 (6 bases). The CDR3 spans 13 residues. From germline, CDR1 is MNHEY and CDR2 SVGAGI. Trimming removed 3 bases from V and 2 bases from J, with 8 bases in between. This chain's CDR3 is CASSYRGTYEQYF. Here the CDR3 DNA reads TGTGCCAGCAGTTATAGGGGGACCTACGAGCAGTACTTC.

This clone occurred a few times. The V gene is TRBV6-6, the J gene TRBJ1-6; 8 nucleotides agree with TRBD1. Germline V CDR1 and CDR2: MNHNY, SVGAGI (reference sequence). Trimming removed 5 bases from V and 0 bases from J; junction bases left unmatched: 9. The CDR3 has 18 amino acids. The DNA for the CDR3 is TGTGCCAGCAGTCCGCTAGGACAGGGAAGCTCCTATAATTCACCCCTCCACTTT. It encodes CASSPLGQGSSYNSPLHF.

The chain combines TRBV7-8 with TRBJ2-2, with 8 bases identical to TRBD2. Germline values: CDR1 SGHVS, CDR2 FQNEAQ. This CDR3 has 16 residues. With 5 bases clipped from V and 0 bases from J, the junction kept 5 bases outside the gene matches. Here the CDR3 reads CASSVSGGANTGELFF. The DNA of the CDR3 is TGTGCCAGCAGCGTCAGCGGGGGAGCGAACACCGGGGAGCTGTTTTTT.

In this sample, this clone turned up once. CDR3 sequence reads: CASSSPSPEAFF. CDR3 DNA: TGTGCCAGCAGCTCCCCATCCCCTGAAGCTTTCTTT. This chain joins TRBV11-2 and TRBJ1-1, with D hard to call. The ends were cut back, 4 bases at V and 6 bases at J, with 9 bases in the middle. The CDR3 loop spans 12 amino acids. Germline CDR1 SGHAT, CDR2 FQNNGV.

The rearrangement links TRBV30 to TRBJ1-4; D might be TRBD1 (6 bases). Germline CDR1 is GTSNPN and CDR2 is SVGIG (reference sequence). The V end was cut by 4 bases, the J end by 5 bases, with 17 bases between. CDR3 length: 15 amino acids. The CDR3 DNA reads TGTGCCTGGACCCTAGCGGGGGCCTCAAATGAAAAACTGTTTTTT. This gives the protein CAWTLAGASNEKLFF.

The J gene is TRBJ1-5, the V gene TRBV2, with TRBD1 matching over 12 bases. Trimming cost V 1 base and J 6 bases; bases outside gene matches: 1. The germline V gene encodes CDR1 SNHLY and CDR2 FYNNEI. This CDR3 has 15 amino acids. The CDR3 DNA reads as TGTGCCAGCAGTGAAGGGGACAGGGGGCTTCAGCCCCAGCATTTT. Its protein product is CASSEGDRGLQPQHF.

The chain links TRBV27 to TRBJ2-7; D might be TRBD2 (6 bases). Trimming pared 3 bases from V and 4 bases from J, leaving 16 bases between. The germline V gene has CDR1 MNHEY and CDR2 SMNVEV (reference sequence). The length of the CDR3 is 15 residues. CDR3 loop: CASSFGLPAGYEQYF. The DNA for the CDR3 is TGTGCCAGCAGTTTCGGCCTCCCGGCGGGATACGAGCAGTACTTC.

This clone appeared once. The chain couples TRBV7-8 to TRBJ2-5, with a possible D match to TRBD2 (6 bases). Germline V gives CDR1 SGHVS, CDR2 FQNEAQ. The CDR3 consists of 14 residues. V was trimmed by 5 bases and J by 1 base, leaving 11 bases between them. The CDR3 region has the DNA TGTGCCAGCAGCAAGGGGACTCTCCAAGAGACCCAGTACTTC. Translation: CASSKGTLQETQYF.

This clone has just a few counts. The chain recombines TRBV27 with TRBJ1-1, with 8 bases identical to TRBD1. The CDR3 contains 14 residues. The trim removed 3 bases at V and 3 bases at J, leaving 3 bases unmatched. Germline CDR1 reads MNHEY; CDR2 reads SMNVEV (reference sequence). The CDR3 DNA follows: TGTGCCAGCAGTTTCAGGGGGCTGCACACTGAAGCTTTCTTT. This translates into CASSFRGLHTEAFF.

The chain carries TRBV7-9 and TRBJ2-7, with 7 bases identical to TRBD1. V trimming: 0 bases; J trimming: 6 bases; junction bases outside the gene matches: 2. The CDR3 runs to 13 residues. Germline V gives CDR1 SEHNR, CDR2 FQNEAQ (reference sequence). CDR3: CASSLAAGGEQYF. The CDR3 nucleotides read TGTGCCAGCAGCTTAGCGGCAGGGGGCGAGCAGTACTTC.

The V call is TRBV10-1, the J call TRBJ1-6; the D is unclear. Trimming took off 3 bases at V and 5 bases at J, with 8 bases between the two ends. This CDR3 is built from 14 residues. In germline, CDR1 is WNHNN, CDR2 SYGVQD (reference sequence). In DNA, the CDR3 is TGCGCCAGCAGTGACGACGGAGATAATTCACCCCTCCACTTT. Translating gives CASSDDGDNSPLHF.

The chain employs TRBV11-2 and TRBJ2-7; possibly TRBD2 for D (5 bases). Trimming shortened V by 7 bases and J by 2 bases, and 6 bases separated the two germline ends. The CDR3 totals 11 residues. The germline CDR1 and CDR2 sequences are SGHAT and FQNNGV. CDR3 coding DNA: TGTGCCAGCACCGGGGCCTACGAGCAGTACTTC. This sequence encodes CASTGAYEQYF.

The V call is TRBV5-4, the J call TRBJ2-3, with TRBD1 identical over 7 bases. Germline CDR1 reads SGHNT; CDR2 reads YYREEE (reference sequence). J gave up 1 base and V 3 bases, and 2 bases lay outside the gene matches. This CDR3 is built from 14 residues. The CDR3 nucleotides are TGTGCCAGCAGCTACGGACAGGGCACAGATACGCAGTATTTT. Its protein is CASSYGQGTDTQYF.